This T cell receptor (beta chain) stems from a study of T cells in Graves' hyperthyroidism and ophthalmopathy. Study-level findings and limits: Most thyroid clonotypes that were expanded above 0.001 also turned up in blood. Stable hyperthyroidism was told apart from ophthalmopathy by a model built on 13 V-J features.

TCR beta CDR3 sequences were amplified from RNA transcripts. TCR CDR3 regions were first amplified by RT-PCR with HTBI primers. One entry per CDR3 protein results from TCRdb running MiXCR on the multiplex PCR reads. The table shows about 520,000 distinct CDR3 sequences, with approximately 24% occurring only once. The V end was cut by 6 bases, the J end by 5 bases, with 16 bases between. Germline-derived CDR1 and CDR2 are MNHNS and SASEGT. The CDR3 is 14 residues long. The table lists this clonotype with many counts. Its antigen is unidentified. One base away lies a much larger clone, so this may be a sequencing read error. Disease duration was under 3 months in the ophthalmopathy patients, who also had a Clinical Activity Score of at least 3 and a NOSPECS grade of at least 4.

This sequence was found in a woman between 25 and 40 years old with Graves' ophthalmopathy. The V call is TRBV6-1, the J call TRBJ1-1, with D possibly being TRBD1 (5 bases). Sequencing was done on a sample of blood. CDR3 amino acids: CASRLGRVDTEAFF. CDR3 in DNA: TGTGCCAGCAGGCTGGGCAGGGTAGATACTGAAGCTTTCTTT.